This T cell receptor beta chain is drawn from a study of human T cells and chemical hapten exposure. The wider study: The scalp of each patient received a weekly diphenylcyclopropenone dose for the full approximately 26-week study.

There are a few counts of this clonotype. Time point denoted: pre-sensitization, week 0. This sample's treatment: therapeutic diphenylcyclopropenone sensitization with weekly scalp DPC. The study extracted total RNA from unfractionated whole blood. In the library, unique molecular identifiers were attached to individual cDNA molecules. TCRdb re-called the RACE reads through MiXCR, storing one row per CDR3 protein. The table lists approximately 400,000 distinct CDR3 sequences, more than 4.5% of them singletons, with approximately 2.8% in the top ten. Germline CDR1 and CDR2: KGHDR and SFDVKD. The germline V and J ends were trimmed by 4 bases and 7 bases, with 21 bases remaining between them. The CDR3 length is 17 residues.

This receptor was identified in a woman between 45 and 65 years old with alopecia areata. Some clones in this sample may be carry-over from other donors' samples. V gene TRBV24-1 combines with J gene TRBJ2-2; a possible D gene is TRBD1 (7 bases). The sequencing used whole blood, collected in connection with sensitization to the hapten diphenylcyclopropenone (DPC). The CDR3 loop is CATSDPRGGGDGGELFF. CDR3 nucleotide sequence: TGTGCCACCAGTGACCCTCGAGGAGGGGGCGATGGCGGGGAGCTGTTTTTT.